These 28 T cell receptor beta chains came from one sample sequenced in a study of T cell changes during pregnancy in multiple sclerosis. Clones were sequenced by immunoSEQ multiplex PCR, and TCRdb holds only the in-frame ones, with some missing. The sample has roughly 80,000 clones; just over 90% are singletons. The source was peripheral blood, collected in the second trimester of pregnancy. The receptors come from a female donor with multiple sclerosis, enrolled in a pregnancy study.

V and J are TRBV25-1 and TRBJ2-7; D might be TRBD1 (5 bases). CDR3 length equals 14 residues. V lost 1 base to trimming and J lost 1 base, with 8 bases between them. Per the germline V gene, CDR1 is MGHDK and CDR2 is SYGVNS. The CDR3 protein is CASSELGESYEQYF. In DNA form, the CDR3 reads TGTGCCAGCAGTGAATTAGGGGAATCCTACGAGCAGTACTTC.

This clone was detected only once. The chain carries TRBV4-1 and TRBJ1-1, with 11 nucleotides matching TRBD1. Per the germline V gene, CDR1 is MGHRA and CDR2 is YSYEKL. Losses at the gene ends were 3 bases for V and 3 bases for J; bases not matched to a gene: 6. CDR3 length: 16 residues. The CDR3 sequence: CASSHPPGQGDTEAFF. The CDR3 DNA sequence: TGCGCCAGCAGCCACCCCCCGGGACAGGGGGACACTGAAGCTTTCTTT.

The chain combines TRBV29-1 with TRBJ2-7, with TRBD2 as a possible D gene (5 bases). V shed 2 bases and J shed 1 base, with 12 bases lying between them. Germline V gene data show CDR1 as SQVTM and CDR2 as ANQGSEA. The CDR3 totals 14 residues. CDR3 loop: CSVERGSGSYEQYF. CDR3 nucleotides: TGCAGCGTTGAACGGGGTTCCGGGTCCTACGAGCAGTACTTC.

Here the CDR3 DNA reads TGTGCCAGCAGTCAGGGGCTCTCCTACGAGCAGTACTTC. It codes for CASSQGLSYEQYF. The genes are TRBV6-5 and TRBJ2-7; D possibly corresponds to TRBD1 (6 bases). Germline V gives CDR1 MNHEY, CDR2 SVGAGI. V was shortened by 5 bases and J by 0 bases, with 8 bases between the two germline ends. CDR3 length: 13 residues.

The genes are TRBV2 and TRBJ1-1; TRBD1 might be the D (6 bases). Between the trimmed V and J ends, which lost 3 bases and 4 bases, there was a span of 12 bases. This CDR3 has 14 amino acids. Germline loops: CDR1 SNHLY, CDR2 FYNNEI. The CDR3 sequence is CASSETGGFTEAFF. For the CDR3, the DNA is TGTGCCAGCAGTGAGACAGGAGGTTTCACTGAAGCTTTCTTT.

This clone is a singleton in its sample. The V and J genes are TRBV7-8 and TRBJ2-5; 11 nucleotides align to TRBD2. The trim removed 1 base at V and 5 bases at J, leaving 6 bases unmatched. The length of the CDR3 is 16 residues. Germline V gene sequence: CDR1 SGHVS, CDR2 FQNEAQ. The CDR3 reads CASSLELAGAGETQYF. The CDR3 DNA reads TGTGCCAGCAGCTTAGAACTAGCGGGAGCCGGGGAGACCCAGTACTTC.

DNA of the CDR3: TGTGCCAGCAGCTTGGTAGATTCAGGGGATAATTCACCCCTCCACTTT. It is translated as CASSLVDSGDNSPLHF. This chain joins TRBV5-7 and TRBJ1-6; possible D gene TRBD1, 6 bases. TRBV5-7 is flagged as an ORF with uncertain function. The CDR3 sequence is 16 residues long. V lost 0 bases and J 5 bases, leaving 12 bases between the germline ends.

This clone appeared a few times. This sequence joins TRBV4-1 and TRBJ2-7, with unresolved D. Trimming shortened V by 1 base and J by 4 bases, and 8 bases separated the two germline ends. Looked up from germline, CDR1 is MGHRA and CDR2 is YSYEKL. The CDR3 runs 13 residues. The CDR3: CASSQVTEYEQYF. DNA for the CDR3: TGCGCCAGCAGCCAAGTTACAGAGTACGAGCAGTACTTC.

The chain employs TRBV6-6 and TRBJ2-2; unclear D gene. CDR3 size: 14 residues. V shed 5 bases and J shed 4 bases, with 11 bases lying between them. Germline CDR1 reads MNHNY; CDR2 reads SVGAGI (reference sequence). CDR3 bases: TGTGCCAGCAGTCATCTGGCTAGCACCGGGGAGCTGTTTTTT. Its protein product is CASSHLASTGELFF.

The chain links TRBV28 to TRBJ1-6; 11 bases match TRBD1. J was trimmed by 7 bases and V by 7 bases; bases with no gene match: 9. Germline lookup yields CDR1 MDHEN and CDR2 SYDVKM. This CDR3 is built from 16 residues. CDR3 DNA sequence: TGTGCCAGCAAACGTATTGGGACAGGGGGAAATTCACCCCTCCACTTT. Its protein is CASKRIGTGGNSPLHF.

This chain links TRBV9 with TRBJ2-3, with 16 bases that match TRBD2. The germline gives CDR1 SGDLS, CDR2 YYNGEE. The CDR3 covers 20 residues. V trimming: 4 bases; J trimming: 1 base; junction bases outside the gene matches: 12. CDR3 DNA sequence: TGTGCCAGCAGCAGACGGAGTGGGACTAGCGGGGGGGCGCGCACAGATACGCAGTATTTT. Encoded protein: CASSRRSGTSGGARTDTQYF.

The chain links TRBV12-5 to TRBJ1-4, with D uncertain. With 0 bases removed from V and 5 bases from J, the gap between germline ends came to 13 bases. Germline CDR1 is LGHNT and CDR2 is FRNRAP. This CDR3 is 16 amino acids long. The CDR3 is CASGLVLRAPNEKLFF. The CDR3 DNA sequence: TGTGCTAGTGGTTTGGTCCTCCGAGCTCCGAATGAAAAACTGTTTTTT.

V and J are TRBV7-9 and TRBJ2-3; no reliable D call. This CDR3 region has 12 residues. Trimming shortened V by 6 bases and J by 8 bases, and 12 bases separated the two germline ends. Germline V gene data show CDR1 as SEHNR and CDR2 as FQNEAQ (reference sequence). CDR3: CASRRIAVTQYF. The CDR3 bases are TGTGCCAGCAGACGCATCGCGGTTACGCAGTATTTT.

This clone was recorded once. This chain connects TRBV5-1 to TRBJ1-1, with 8 nucleotides matching TRBD1. The CDR3 loop spans 17 amino acids. With V trimmed by 0 bases and J by 4 bases, 11 bases remained unmatched. Germline V CDR1 and CDR2: SGHRS, YFSETQ. The DNA for the CDR3 is TGCGCCAGCAGCTTGGGGCGCCAGGGGGCTTTTGTCACTGAAGCTTTCTTT. It codes for CASSLGRQGAFVTEAFF.

Turning to this clone: One junction end disagrees with the germline gene, perhaps due to a read error. The chain links TRBV7-7 to TRBJ2-2; 7 positions agree with TRBD2. The V gene's germline CDR1 is SSHAT and CDR2 FNYEAQ (reference sequence). The CDR3 covers 16 residues. The CDR3 region is CASSLFGGGNTGELFF. CDR3 nucleotide sequence: TGTGCTAGCAGCTTATTCGGCGGGGGGAACACCGGGGAGCTGTTTTTT.

This chain connects TRBV7-2 to TRBJ1-1; D gene uncertain. The CDR3 runs 14 residues. Trimming took 3 bases from V and 0 from J, leaving 8 bases between them. The V gene's germline CDR1 is SGHTA and CDR2 FQGNSA. The CDR3 loop reads CASSFSRLNTEAFF. DNA of the CDR3: TGTGCCAGCAGCTTTTCTAGATTGAACACTGAAGCTTTCTTT.

The chain links TRBV27 to TRBJ2-7, with 10 bases matching TRBD1. Germline CDR1 reads MNHEY; CDR2 reads SMNVEV (reference sequence). The V gene end was trimmed by 6 bases and the J gene end by 5 bases; junction bases not matched to a gene: 10. This CDR3 has 15 residues. CDR3 amino acids: CASRRPGQGFHEQYF. As DNA, the CDR3 is TGTGCCAGCAGACGACCGGGACAGGGGTTCCACGAGCAGTACTTC.

The chain joins TRBV5-4 to TRBJ2-5; 9 bases are a match to TRBD1. The length of the CDR3 is 15 residues. The V gene end was trimmed by 3 bases and the J gene end by 5 bases; junction bases not matched to a gene: 8. The germline V gene encodes CDR1 SGHNT and CDR2 YYREEE (reference sequence). The CDR3 loop is CASSSRDREGETQYF. The CDR3 coding sequence is TGTGCCAGCAGCTCCCGGGACAGGGAGGGGGAGACCCAGTACTTC.

This rearrangement joins TRBV2 to TRBJ2-3; D possibly corresponds to TRBD1 (6 bases). V lost 6 bases and J lost 3, with 16 bases in between. The CDR3 covers 15 residues. From germline, CDR1 is SNHLY and CDR2 FYNNEI. The CDR3 DNA reads TGTGCCAGCAGCGACAGGAGGTCTGGGACAGATACGCAGTATTTT. Amino acid sequence: CASSDRRSGTDTQYF.

V gene TRBV9 combines with J gene TRBJ2-3; 11 bases line up with TRBD2. The germline gives CDR1 SGDLS, CDR2 YYNGEE. This CDR3 comprises 16 residues. V gave up 0 bases and J gave up 3 bases; unmatched junction bases: 3. CDR3 bases: TGTGCCAGCAGCGTAGTAGCGGGGGGGCGTACAGATACGCAGTATTTT. This sequence encodes CASSVVAGGRTDTQYF.

There are a few counts of this clone. This chain joins TRBV9 and TRBJ1-2; possibly TRBD1 for D (6 bases). V was trimmed by 3 bases and J by 3 bases, leaving 9 bases between them. Per germline, CDR1 SGDLS and CDR2 YYNGEE. The CDR3 is 13 residues long. CDR3 sequence: CASSEAGDYGYTF. In DNA form, the CDR3 reads TGTGCCAGCAGCGAGGCAGGGGACTATGGCTACACCTTC. Combining the CDR3 with reference TRBV9 and TRBJ1-2 gives the whole variable domain DSGVTQTPKHLITATGQRVTLRCSPRSGDLSVYWYQQSLDQGLQFLIQYYNGEERAKGNILERFSAQQFPDLHSELNLSSLELGDSALYFCASSEAGDYGYTFGSGTRLTVV.

The gene calls are TRBV5-4 and TRBJ2-3; 7 bases fit TRBD1. The CDR3 sequence is 15 residues long. V lost 5 bases to trimming and J lost 0 bases; unmatched junction nucleotides: 6. Germline-derived CDR1 and CDR2 are SGHNT and YYREEE (reference sequence). Written as DNA, the CDR3 is TGTGCCAGCAGTTCTCGACAGGGTAGCACAGATACGCAGTATTTT. Encoded protein: CASSSRQGSTDTQYF.

The CDR3 bases are TGTGCCAGCAGTTTAACCGGGACAGGGGGGAGCTACACCTTC. It encodes CASSLTGTGGSYTF. The rearrangement uses TRBV27 and TRBJ1-2, with 11 nucleotides matching TRBD1. Trimming at V came to 2 bases and at J to 9 bases, leaving 5 bases not matched to a gene. Germline assignment: CDR1 MNHEY and CDR2 SMNVEV (reference sequence). This CDR3 is 14 amino acids long.

The J gene is TRBJ1-5, the V gene TRBV7-8; D might be TRBD1 (5 bases). V was shortened by 5 bases and J by 0 bases, with 11 bases between the two germline ends. The germline CDR1 and CDR2 sequences are SGHVS and FQNEAQ. CDR3 length: 15 amino acids. The CDR3 region is CASSLDSYSNQPQHF. The CDR3 coding sequence is TGTGCCAGCAGCCTTGACAGTTATAGCAATCAGCCCCAGCATTTT.

This clone was seen a few times. The genes are TRBV7-9 and TRBJ1-1; D remains ambiguous. The CDR3 runs 13 residues. Germline CDR1 SEHNR, CDR2 FQNEAQ (reference sequence). V was clipped by 8 bases and J by 3 bases, with 13 bases between them. The CDR3 region has the DNA TGTGCCAGCGGCCTCCCGGGGTACACTGAAGCTTTCTTT. Encoded protein: CASGLPGYTEAFF.

The genes are TRBV9 and TRBJ1-2; D unresolved. The V and J ends lost 0 bases and 5 bases respectively, with 14 bases between them. CDR3 size: 15 residues. Per germline, CDR1 SGDLS and CDR2 YYNGEE. CDR3 protein: CASSVDTRPGYGYTF. CDR3 nucleotides: TGTGCCAGCAGCGTAGACACCCGACCGGGTTATGGCTACACCTTC.

The chain carries TRBV10-1 and TRBJ1-1; D might be TRBD1 (5 bases). The CDR3 covers 15 residues. Germline V gene data show CDR1 as WNHNN and CDR2 as SYGVQD (reference sequence). Trimming took 7 bases from V and 2 from J, leaving 17 bases between them. The CDR3 reads CASTPTDTNNTEAFF. For the CDR3, the DNA is TGCGCCAGCACCCCTACGGACACGAATAACACTGAAGCTTTCTTT.

This chain links TRBV9 with TRBJ2-7, with 10 nucleotides matching TRBD1. CDR3 length: 15 residues. After removal of 3 bases from V and 2 bases from J, the junction contained 5 bases not matched to a gene. Germline CDR1 SGDLS, CDR2 YYNGEE. The DNA of the CDR3 is TGTGCCAGCAGCGACGGACAGGGGGACCCCTACGAGCAGTACTTC. This codes for CASSDGQGDPYEQYF. Full variable domain (missing parts from reference TRBV9 and TRBJ2-7): DSGVTQTPKHLITATGQRVTLRCSPRSGDLSVYWYQQSLDQGLQFLIQYYNGEERAKGNILERFSAQQFPDLHSELNLSSLELGDSALYFCASSDGQGDPYEQYFGPGTRLTVT.